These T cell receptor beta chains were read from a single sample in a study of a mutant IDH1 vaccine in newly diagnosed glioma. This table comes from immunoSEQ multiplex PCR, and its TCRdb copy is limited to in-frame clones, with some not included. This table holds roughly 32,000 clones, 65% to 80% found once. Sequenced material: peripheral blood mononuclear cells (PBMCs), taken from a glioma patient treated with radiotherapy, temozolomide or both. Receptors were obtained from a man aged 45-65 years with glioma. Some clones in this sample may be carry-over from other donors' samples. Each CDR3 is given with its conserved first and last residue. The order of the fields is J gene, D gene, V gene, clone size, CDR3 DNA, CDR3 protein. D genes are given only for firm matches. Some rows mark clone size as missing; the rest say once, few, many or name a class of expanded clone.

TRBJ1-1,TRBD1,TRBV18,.,TGTGCCAGCTCAGAGGACAGGGAGAACACTGAAGCTTTCTTT,CASSEDRENTEAFF
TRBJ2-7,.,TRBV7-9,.,TGTGCCAGCAGCTTCCCAGGGTCCTACGAGCAGTACTTC,CASSFPGSYEQYF
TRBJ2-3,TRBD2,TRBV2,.,TGTGCCAGCCTCCCTCCCAAGACTAGCGGGGACGATACGCAGTATTTT,CASLPPKTSGDDTQYF
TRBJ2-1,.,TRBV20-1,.,TGCAGTGCGTCCTCATACAATGAGCAGTTCTTC,CSASSYNEQFF
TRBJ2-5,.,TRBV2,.,TGTGCCAGCAGCTTCGAGGGAGGCGAGACCCAGTACTTC,CASSFEGGETQYF
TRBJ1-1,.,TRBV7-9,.,TGTGCCAGCAGCTTAGCGCTGGGGGGACGAGCTTTCTTT,CASSLALGGRAFF
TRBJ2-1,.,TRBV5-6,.,TGTGCCAGCAGCTTCCTGTCAGGGAATGAGCAGTTCTTC,CASSFLSGNEQFF
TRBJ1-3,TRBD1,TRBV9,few,TGTGCCAGCAGCATACAGGGGTCTGGAAACACCATATATTTT,CASSIQGSGNTIYF
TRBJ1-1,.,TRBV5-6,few,TGTGCCAGCAGCTCCTCCTCCCGGAAAGCTTTCTTT,CASSSSSRKAFF
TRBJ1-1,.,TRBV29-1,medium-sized,TGCAGCGTTGAAAGTGGTGGCTCCGGTGGTTTCTTT,CSVESGGSGGFF
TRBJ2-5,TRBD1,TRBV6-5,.,TGTGCCAGCAGCCAGGGGGCTGGGGGCCAAGAGACCCAGTACTTC,CASSQGAGGQETQYF
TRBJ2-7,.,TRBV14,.,TGTGCCAGCAGCCAAGACCAGGACGGACCCTACGAGCAGTACTTC,CASSQDQDGPYEQYF
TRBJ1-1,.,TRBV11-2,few,TGTGCCAGCAGCTTTGACAAGGGAAGAGAAGCTTTCTTT,CASSFDKGREAFF
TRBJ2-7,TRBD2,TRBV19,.,TGTGCCAGTAGTAGCACTAGCGGGGGCGAGCAGTACTTC,CASSSTSGGEQYF
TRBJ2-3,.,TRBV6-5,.,TGTGCCAGCACCACGGGGGTCCTAGGGGATACGCAGTATTTT,CASTTGVLGDTQYF
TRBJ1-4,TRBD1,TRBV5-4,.,TGTGCCAGCAGCTCCTCGACTCGGACAGGGGATGAAAAACTGTTTTTT,CASSSSTRTGDEKLFF
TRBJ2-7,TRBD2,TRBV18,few,TGTGCCAGCTCACCGAGCGGGGGGCTCTACGAGCAGTACTTC,CASSPSGGLYEQYF
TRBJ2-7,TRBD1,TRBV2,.,TGTGCCAGCAGTGATAGGGACAGGGGAATATACGAGCAGTACTTC,CASSDRDRGIYEQYF
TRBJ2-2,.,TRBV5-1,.,TGCGCCAGCGACTCATCCACCGGGGAGCTGTTTTTT,CASDSSTGELFF
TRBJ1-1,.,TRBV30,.,TGTGCCTGGACCGGGAACAGCATGAACACTGAAGCTTTCTTT,CAWTGNSMNTEAFF
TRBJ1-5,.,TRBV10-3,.,TGTGCCATCAGAGGGGCCCAAGGCAATCAGCCCCAGCATTTT,CAIRGAQGNQPQHF
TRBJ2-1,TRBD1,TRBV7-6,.,TGTGCCAGCAGCTTAGACCAGACAGGGGCCAACAATGAGCAGTTCTTC,CASSLDQTGANNEQFF
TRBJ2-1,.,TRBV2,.,TGTGCCAGCCGACTAGTTCCAGACTCCTACAATGAGCAGTTCTTC,CASRLVPDSYNEQFF
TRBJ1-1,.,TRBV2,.,TGTGCCAGCACTACCACGGGAGAGAACACTGAAGCTTTCTTT,CASTTTGENTEAFF
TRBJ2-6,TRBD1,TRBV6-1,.,TGTGCCAGCAGTTCCGGGACAGCCGGGGCCAACGTCCTGACTTTC,CASSSGTAGANVLTF
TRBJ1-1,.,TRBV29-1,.,TGCAGCGTTCGTGACAGCCTCTGGACTGAAGCTTTCTTT,CSVRDSLWTEAFF
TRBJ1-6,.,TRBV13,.,TGTGCCAGCAGCTTGGGAAGGGAGGATTCACCCCTCCACTTT,CASSLGREDSPLHF
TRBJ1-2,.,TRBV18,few,TGTGCCAGCTCACCACTTGCCCCAACCATGAAAGGCTACTTC,CASSPLAPTMKGYF
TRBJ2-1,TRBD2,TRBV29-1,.,TGCAGCGCCCCTGAAACTAGCGGGATGAGAAATGAGCAGTTCTTC,CSAPETSGMRNEQFF
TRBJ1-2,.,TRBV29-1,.,TGCAGCGCCGAAAAGGGGGGTTCCTATGGCTACACCTTC,CSAEKGGSYGYTF
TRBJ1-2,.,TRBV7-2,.,TGTGCCAGCAGCTTAGAACGGCTGGGAATTGGCTACACCTTC,CASSLERLGIGYTF